The clone carrying this T cell receptor beta chain was seen a few times. Its antigen is not known. The data derive from a study of identical twins. Germline V gene sequence: CDR1 SQVTM, CDR2 ANQGSEA. Trimming stripped 7 bases from V and 7 bases from J, with 19 bases between. The CDR3 sequence is 13 residues long. MiXCR, applied by TCRdb to the 5' RACE reads, yields one record per CDR3 protein. The sample shows fewer than 650,000 distinct CDR3 sequences, around 9.6% of them seen only once. General study points: There was more out-of-frame TCR alpha sharing in monozygotic twins than models estimated. The more abundant beta clonotypes in cord blood had fewer insertions, and memory repertoires did not show this.

Healthy Caucasian individuals made up all the donors. These data were also reused for a study on yellow fever vaccine responses in identical twins. This second study notes: In identical twins, vaccine T cell responses appeared partly shared and partly individual.

The genes are TRBV29-1 and TRBJ2-5; tentative D call: TRBD2 (7 bases). The sequence was obtained from a woman aged 18-29 years in good health. Sequencing was carried out using PBMCs. CDR3 residues: CSASPEGGGTQYF. CDR3 bases: TGCAGCGCCTCACCGGAGGGGGGGGGGACCCAGTACTTC.